What follows are 30 T cell receptor beta chains derived from one specimen sequenced in a study of response to subunit inactivated influenza vaccine. Via MiXCR, TCRdb re-called the RT-PCR reads, giving one row per CDR3 protein. This sample has about 800,000 distinct CDR3 sequences, with 20% to 25% found just once. The source material was PBMCs from blood, sampled more than 4 days after vaccination. These receptors originate from a man aged 45-60 years who received an inactivated influenza vaccine.

V and J are TRBV9 and TRBJ2-5; unclear D gene. Germline CDR1 SGDLS, CDR2 YYNGEE. Trimming took 0 bases from V and 2 from J, leaving 11 bases between them. The CDR3 sequence is 15 residues long. Here the CDR3 reads CASSVEPVAQETQYF. The CDR3 bases are TGTGCCAGCAGCGTAGAGCCAGTTGCTCAAGAGACCCAGTACTTC.

J is TRBJ2-3 and V is TRBV4-1; D perhaps matches TRBD1 (5 bases). The ends were cut back, 0 bases at V and 6 bases at J, with 13 bases in the middle. CDR1 and CDR2 from the germline V gene are MGHRA and YSYEKL. CDR3 size: 15 residues. CDR3 amino acids: CASSQDWIRGDTQYF. The CDR3 DNA reads as TGCGCCAGCAGCCAAGATTGGATAAGGGGCGATACGCAGTATTTT.

The rearrangement uses TRBV29-1 and TRBJ2-3; possible D gene TRBD1, 5 bases. In germline, CDR1 is SQVTM, CDR2 ANQGSEA. Trimming took 1 base from V and 4 from J, leaving 12 bases between them. The CDR3 spans 14 residues. The CDR3 spells CSVEGGESADTQYF. As DNA, the CDR3 is TGCAGCGTTGAAGGGGGCGAGAGTGCAGATACGCAGTATTTT.

The chain links TRBV5-1 to TRBJ2-2, with TRBD2 as a possible D gene (6 bases). The CDR3 sequence is 14 residues long. Germline V gene lookup returns CDR1 SGHRS and CDR2 YFSETQ. V was shortened by 0 bases and J by 4 bases, with 7 bases between the two germline ends. For the CDR3, the DNA is TGCGCCAGCAGCTTGGGGACTACCACCGGGGAGCTGTTTTTT. It yields the protein CASSLGTTTGELFF.

The chain combines TRBV20-1 with TRBJ1-2; 7 bases line up with TRBD1. V lost 5 bases and J lost 4; bases outside the gene matches: 16. Germline CDR1 and CDR2: DFQATT and SNEGSKA (reference sequence). This CDR3 is 16 amino acids long. As DNA, the CDR3 is TGCAGTGCTTCAAGTCCTCTCAGGGGGTATGGCTATGGCTACACCTTC. This sequence encodes CSASSPLRGYGYGYTF.

The rearrangement links TRBV7-9 to TRBJ2-3, with 7 nucleotides matching TRBD2. Germline CDR1 reads SEHNR; CDR2 reads FQNEAQ (reference sequence). This CDR3 contains 16 residues. The trim removed 3 bases at V and 2 bases at J, leaving 8 bases unmatched. The CDR3 reads CASSFLASGITDTQYF. For the CDR3, the DNA is TGTGCCAGCAGCTTTTTGGCTAGCGGAATCACAGATACGCAGTATTTT.

This rearrangement joins TRBV20-1 to TRBJ2-2, with TRBD2 matching over 12 bases. This CDR3 spans 14 amino acids. The V segment lost 4 bases and the J segment 5 bases; nucleotides outside the gene matches: 2. Germline V gene data show CDR1 as DFQATT and CDR2 as SNEGSKA (reference sequence). The CDR3 sequence: CSATGTSGTGELFF. The CDR3 nucleotides read TGCAGTGCTACGGGGACTAGCGGGACCGGGGAGCTGTTTTTT.

CDR3 in amino acids: CASSLQGVTYEQYF. DNA for the CDR3: TGTGCCAGCAGTTTACAGGGGGTAACTTACGAGCAGTACTTC. The chain has TRBV28 and TRBJ2-7, with 7 bases fitting TRBD1. Germline CDR1 MDHEN, CDR2 SYDVKM. This CDR3 comprises 14 residues. Losses at the gene ends were 2 bases for V and 4 bases for J; bases not matched to a gene: 5.

The chain has TRBV5-1 and TRBJ2-1; D remains unclear. There are 14 residues in the CDR3. V was pared by 2 bases and J by 4 bases, with 10 bases between. The germline gives CDR1 SGHRS, CDR2 YFSETQ. CDR3: CASSFGGEYNEQFF. The CDR3 DNA sequence: TGCGCCAGCAGCTTCGGCGGCGAATACAATGAGCAGTTCTTC.

Only one count was recorded for this clonotype. J is TRBJ2-5 and V is TRBV6-1; 9 bases fit TRBD2. CDR3 size: 15 residues. J was trimmed by 3 bases and V by 6 bases; bases with no gene match: 8. In germline, CDR1 is MNHNS, CDR2 SASEGT. CDR3 coding DNA: TGTGCCAGCAGCCCCCTGATAGCGGGAGAAGAGACCCAGTACTTC. This encodes CASSPLIAGEETQYF.

The V call is TRBV15, the J call TRBJ2-1; no clear D. The V end lost 5 bases, the J end lost 5 bases, and 16 bases lay between the germline ends. This CDR3 is 15 amino acids long. CDR1 and CDR2 from the germline V gene are LNHNV and YYDKDF (reference sequence). The CDR3 coding sequence is TGTGCCACCAGCGAGAGCAGGTCGGTAAACAATGAGCAGTTCTTC. It is translated as CATSESRSVNNEQFF.

The J gene is TRBJ2-5, the V gene TRBV28; no definite D call. This CDR3 has 14 amino acids. Trimming stripped 5 bases from V and 4 bases from J, with 14 bases between. The germline gives CDR1 MDHEN, CDR2 SYDVKM. CDR3 protein: CASSKVTGRETQYF. DNA of the CDR3: TGTGCCAGCAGTAAAGTGACTGGAAGAGAGACCCAGTACTTC.

The sample holds a few counts of this clonotype. The genes are TRBV6-5 and TRBJ1-1; D not certain. The germline gives CDR1 MNHEY, CDR2 SVGAGI. V was pared by 2 bases and J by 8 bases, with 9 bases between. This CDR3 has 12 amino acids. The CDR3 loop reads CASSYEGREAFF. CDR3 in DNA: TGTGCCAGCAGTTACGAGGGAAGAGAAGCTTTCTTT.

The genes are TRBV5-6 and TRBJ2-3; 9 bases agree with TRBD1. The CDR3 is 17 amino acids. V lost 0 bases and J lost 1; bases outside the gene matches: 6. Germline assignment: CDR1 SGHDT and CDR2 YYEEEE. CDR3 residues: CASSLAGTGSGTDTQYF. As DNA, the CDR3 is TGTGCCAGCAGCTTGGCCGGGACAGGGAGTGGCACAGATACGCAGTATTTT.

A few counts support this clonotype. The V gene is TRBV13, the J gene TRBJ2-1; D uncertain. Germline CDR1 is PRHDT and CDR2 is FYEKMQ (reference sequence). With 5 bases removed from V and 14 bases from J, the gap between germline ends came to 4 bases. There are 8 residues in the CDR3. The CDR3 nucleotides read TGTGCCAGCAGCCCCGAGTTCTTC. Amino acid sequence: CASSPEFF. Looking up the rest from reference TRBV13 and TRBJ2-1 gives the full variable domain: AAGVIQSPRHLIKEKRETATLKCYPIPRHDTVYWYQQGPGQDPQFLISFYEKMQSDKGSIPDRFSAQQFSDYHSELNMSSLELGDSALYFCASSPEFFGPGTRLTVL.

This sequence joins TRBV14 and TRBJ2-1; 10 nucleotides agree with TRBD2. Germline loops: CDR1 SGHDN, CDR2 FVKESK. CDR3 size: 15 residues. With 4 bases clipped from V and 16 bases from J, the junction kept 16 bases outside the gene matches. The CDR3 DNA follows: TGTGCCAGCAGCCCCCCCGGACTAGCGGTAGGGGAAGGTTTCTTC. Translation: CASSPPGLAVGEGFF. Full variable domain (missing parts from reference TRBV14 and TRBJ2-1): EAGVTQFPSHSVIEKGQTVTLRCDPISGHDNLYWYRRVMGKEIKFLLHFVKESKQDESGMPNNRFLAERTGGTYSTLKVQPAELEDSGVYFCASSPPGLAVGEGFFGPGTRLTVL.

The chain couples TRBV5-1 to TRBJ2-7; 9 bases align to TRBD1. The CDR3 spans 13 residues. The J segment lost 11 bases and the V segment lost 4 bases, leaving 10 bases of the junction unmatched. CDR1 SGHRS and CDR2 YFSETQ come from the germline V gene. CDR3 loop: CASSPRTGEVEYF. DNA for the CDR3: TGCGCCAGCAGCCCACGGACAGGGGAGGTAGAGTACTTC.

The rearrangement links TRBV20-1 to TRBJ2-6, with unresolved D. Between the trimmed V and J ends, which lost 3 bases and 0 bases, there was a span of 6 bases. Germline CDR1 is DFQATT and CDR2 is SNEGSKA (reference sequence). The CDR3 contains 14 residues. The CDR3 region has the DNA TGCAGTGCTAGCGACAACTCTGGGGCCAACGTCCTGACTTTC. Its protein is CSASDNSGANVLTF.

J is TRBJ2-3 and V is TRBV28; 11 positions match TRBD2. The CDR3 extends over 16 amino acids. Germline V lookup: CDR1 MDHEN, CDR2 SYDVKM. V was pared by 1 base and J by 4 bases, with 4 bases of the junction left unmatched. The chain's CDR3 is CASSLSGLAGADTQYF. The DNA for the CDR3 is TGTGCCAGCAGTTTATCAGGACTAGCGGGCGCAGATACGCAGTATTTT.

This clonotype was counted only a few times. The rearrangement joins TRBV6-1 to TRBJ2-2, with no clear D. This CDR3 contains 15 residues. V gave up 8 bases and J gave up 2 bases, with 15 bases separating them. Germline V gene data show CDR1 as MNHNS and CDR2 as SASEGT. For the CDR3, the DNA is TGTGCCAGCGTCAAAACCCAGGTTAACACCGGGGAGCTGTTTTTT. Amino acid sequence: CASVKTQVNTGELFF.

In its sample, this clonotype was seen a few times. The chain links TRBV3-1 to TRBJ2-1; 8 bases agree with TRBD1. Losses at the gene ends were 4 bases for V and 3 bases for J; bases not matched to a gene: 8. Germline V gives CDR1 LGHDT, CDR2 YNNKEL (reference sequence). This CDR3 region has 16 residues. The DNA of the CDR3 is TGTGCCAGCAGCCGCGGCAGGGGGCTTCACTACAATGAGCAGTTCTTC. Translated, it gives CASSRGRGLHYNEQFF.

This rearrangement joins TRBV5-1 to TRBJ1-5, with D unclear. Per the germline V gene, CDR1 is SGHRS and CDR2 is YFSETQ. The CDR3 has 17 residues. With 4 bases removed from V and 0 bases from J, the gap between germline ends came to 17 bases. The CDR3 region is CASSPGDGDFSNQPQHF. DNA for the CDR3: TGCGCCAGCAGCCCGGGCGATGGAGACTTTAGCAATCAGCCCCAGCATTTT.

This rearrangement joins TRBV6-2 or TRBV6-3 to TRBJ2-1, with D uncertain. Trimming removed 6 bases at V and 7 bases at J, with 16 bases between. The CDR3 has 14 residues. The germline CDR1 and CDR2 sequences are MNHEY and SVGEGT. CDR3 sequence: CASSLPDEKNEQFF. The CDR3 DNA follows: TGTGCCAGCAGCCTCCCTGACGAGAAGAATGAGCAGTTCTTC.

V usage is TRBV7-2 and J usage is TRBJ2-3; D gene uncertain. The germline V gene encodes CDR1 SGHTA and CDR2 FQGNSA. This CDR3 region has 12 residues. Trimming took 7 bases from V and 4 from J, leaving 9 bases between them. The CDR3 sequence is CASKALADTQYF. In DNA, the CDR3 is TGTGCCAGCAAAGCCCTGGCAGATACGCAGTATTTT.

The chain employs TRBV20-1 and TRBJ2-1, with 7 bases identical to TRBD2. The junction had 4 bases not matched to a gene; V was cut back by 1 base and J by 1 base. This CDR3 has 15 residues. The V gene's germline CDR1 is DFQATT and CDR2 SNEGSKA (reference sequence). CDR3 DNA: TGCAGTGCTAGAGTCAGCGGGATGTCCTACAATGAGCAGTTCTTC. Translation gives CSARVSGMSYNEQFF.

The rearrangement joins TRBV11-3 to TRBJ2-6; tentatively, D is TRBD1 (6 bases). V dropped 1 base and J dropped 0 bases, with 10 bases sitting between them. In germline, CDR1 is SGHNT, CDR2 YENEEA. The CDR3 has 17 residues. Written as DNA, the CDR3 is TGTGCCAGCAGCTTAGGCCAGGGGAGCTCTGGGGCCAACGTCCTGACTTTC. It encodes CASSLGQGSSGANVLTF.

This sequence joins TRBV7-8 and TRBJ2-6; 9 bases align to TRBD1. CDR1 is SGHVS, CDR2 FQNEAQ, per germline. CDR3 length: 17 amino acids. V lost 4 bases to trimming and J lost 2 bases; unmatched junction nucleotides: 6. Written as DNA, the CDR3 is TGTGCCAGCAGCTCTAAAACAGGGGGCCCTGGGGCCAACGTCCTGACTTTC. It is translated as CASSSKTGGPGANVLTF.

The V gene is TRBV12-3 or TRBV12-4, the J gene TRBJ2-1, with D possibly being TRBD2 (5 bases). V was cut by 4 bases and J by 3 bases, with 28 bases left in between. The CDR3 runs 20 residues. CDR3 coding DNA: TGTGCCAGCAGTTCCCCCACCTCATCGGGGAATACAATTATCTACAATGAGCAGTTCTTC. Protein product: CASSSPTSSGNTIIYNEQFF.

The chain employs TRBV3-1 and TRBJ2-7; no definite D call. In germline, CDR1 is LGHDT, CDR2 YNNKEL (reference sequence). CDR3 length: 13 amino acids. V was clipped by 4 bases and J by 7 bases, with 14 bases between them. The CDR3 nucleotides read TGTGCCAGCAGCCCAAGCCGGAGTGGGGAGCAGTACTTC. It specifies CASSPSRSGEQYF.

This clonotype has ten or more counts. The rearrangement uses TRBV29-1 and TRBJ2-1; 8 bases are a match to TRBD1. Germline CDR1 reads SQVTM; CDR2 reads ANQGSEA. This CDR3 region has 14 residues. The junction had 6 bases not matched to a gene; V was cut back by 2 bases and J by 6 bases. CDR3: CSVEPRGLPNEQFF. The DNA for the CDR3 is TGCAGCGTTGAACCCAGGGGGCTACCCAATGAGCAGTTCTTC.